Below, 19 T cell receptor beta chains from the same sample are listed, as sequenced in a study of neurological immune-mediated disorders. Noted time point: longitudinal time-point 2. TCRdb redid the calling of the 5' RACE reads with MiXCR, one entry per CDR3 protein. The sample lists under 50,000 distinct CDR3 sequences, under 15% occurring once. Sequenced input: PBMCs. Receptors were obtained from a male donor with HTLV-1-associated myelopathy (HAM/TSP).

In this sample, this clonotype turned up many times. The rearrangement joins TRBV5-5 to TRBJ2-7; TRBD1 matches at 7 bases. The germline V gene has CDR1 SGHKS and CDR2 YYEKEE (reference sequence). V lost 2 bases, J lost 9 bases, and 8 bases stayed unmatched. CDR3 length equals 13 residues. In DNA form, the CDR3 reads TGTGCCAGCAGCTTCGACAGGGCTATGGTGCAGTACTTC. The encoded protein is CASSFDRAMVQYF.

This clonotype was counted at least ten times. The chain is built from TRBV5-1 and TRBJ2-7, with D unresolved. CDR1 and CDR2 from the germline V gene are SGHRS and YFSETQ. Trimming left V 6 bases short and J 0 bases short, with 10 bases between. This CDR3 is built from 13 residues. CDR3 in amino acids: CASTSPPSYEQYF. CDR3 DNA sequence: TGCGCCAGCACTTCCCCCCCCTCCTACGAGCAGTACTTC. The variable domain in full, completed from reference TRBV5-1 and TRBJ2-7, reads KAGVTQTPRYLIKTRGQQVTLSCSPISGHRSVSWYQQTPGQGLQFLFEYFSETQRNKGNFPGRFSGRQFSNSRSEMNVSTLELGDSALYLCASTSPPSYEQYFGPGTRLTVT.

This clonotype appeared many times. The chain recombines TRBV12-3 or TRBV12-4 with TRBJ2-2, with 8 bases aligning to TRBD2. The CDR3 is 16 amino acids. The junction had 8 bases not matched to a gene; V was cut back by 5 bases and J by 3 bases. The CDR3 DNA reads TGTGCCAGCAGTAAGGGCGGGGGGCTGTACACCGGGGAGCTGTTTTTT. Translated, it gives CASSKGGGLYTGELFF.

This clonotype was found many times. V usage is TRBV5-1 and J usage is TRBJ1-1; D is possibly TRBD1 (6 bases). This CDR3 has 15 amino acids. CDR1 and CDR2 (germline): SGHRS, YFSETQ. The V end lost 7 bases, the J end lost 2 bases, and 18 bases lay between the germline ends. CDR3 amino acids: CASAKGVGGNTEAFF. The CDR3 nucleotides are TGCGCCAGCGCCAAAGGGGTGGGGGGCAACACTGAAGCTTTCTTT.

The rearrangement links TRBV7-9 to TRBJ2-7; D call uncertain. The CDR3 runs to 15 residues. Trimming stripped 6 bases from V and 3 bases from J, with 18 bases between. Germline CDR1 is SEHNR and CDR2 is FQNEAQ (reference sequence). CDR3 sequence (DNA): TGTGCCAGCAGTCCCGCGCACCCGGGCTACTACGAGCAGTACTTC. It translates to CASSPAHPGYYEQYF.

The V and J genes are TRBV29-1 and TRBJ2-7; D not certain. Trimming stripped 8 bases from V and 1 base from J, with 12 bases between. CDR3 size: 12 residues. The germline V gene encodes CDR1 SQVTM and CDR2 ANQGSEA. CDR3 DNA sequence: TGCAGCCATATCGGCGAATCCTACGAGCAGTACTTC. Translation gives CSHIGESYEQYF.

V is TRBV4-3 and J is TRBJ1-2; D not resolved. Trimming took 0 bases from V and 4 from J, leaving 9 bases between them. CDR3 length equals 14 residues. CDR1 and CDR2 from the germline V gene are LGHNA and YSLEER. DNA of the CDR3: TGCGCCAGCAGCCAAGATTGGTCCATCTATGGCTACACCTTC. It translates to CASSQDWSIYGYTF.

This clonotype occurred many times. This rearrangement joins TRBV6-6 to TRBJ1-6, with TRBD1 matching 10 bases. The CDR3 has 16 residues. V was pared by 6 bases and J by 5 bases, with 7 bases of the junction left unmatched. Germline V gene lookup returns CDR1 MNHNY and CDR2 SVGAGI (reference sequence). The CDR3 DNA sequence: TGTGCCAGCAGAAACGGACAGGGGGTTAATAATTCACCCCTCCACTTT. Its translation: CASRNGQGVNNSPLHF.

This clonotype occurred many times. The chain links TRBV28 to TRBJ1-5; no clear D gene. CDR1 is MDHEN, CDR2 SYDVKM, per germline. Trimming pared 6 bases from V and 6 bases from J, leaving 9 bases between. The CDR3 has 12 residues. The CDR3 DNA sequence: TGTGCCAGCAGGCTCCCACCTCAGCCCCAGCATTTT. Amino acids: CASRLPPQPQHF.

The genes are TRBV6-2 or TRBV6-3 and TRBJ1-2, with D possibly TRBD1 on 5 matching bases. V lost 5 bases and J 4 bases, leaving 17 bases between the germline ends. The CDR3 totals 15 residues. CDR1 is MNHEY, CDR2 SVGEGT, per germline. The CDR3 bases are TGTGCCAGCAGTCCCTCGGGGGAGTCCTTCTATGGCTACACCTTC. The encoded protein is CASSPSGESFYGYTF.

This clonotype appeared many times. This chain connects TRBV6-5 to TRBJ1-1; TRBD1 is a possible D gene (6 bases). The CDR3 length is 13 residues. Germline CDR1 and CDR2: MNHEY and SVGAGI. Trimming shortened V by 8 bases and J by 4 bases, and 14 bases separated the two germline ends. CDR3 sequence reads: CASGGKGGTEAFF. The CDR3 region has the DNA TGTGCCAGCGGGGGCAAAGGCGGCACTGAAGCTTTCTTT.

This clonotype was observed at least ten times. The chain carries TRBV5-1 and TRBJ1-2; D is ambiguous. In germline, CDR1 is SGHRS, CDR2 YFSETQ. V was trimmed by 1 base and J by 1 base, leaving 5 bases between them. CDR3 length: 13 residues. CDR3 residues: CASSLIINYGYTF. Written as DNA, the CDR3 is TGCGCCAGCAGCTTGATCATTAACTATGGCTACACCTTC.

This clonotype was seen repeatedly, ten times or more. The chain joins TRBV12-3 or TRBV12-4 to TRBJ1-1; the D is unclear. This CDR3 has 14 residues. V dropped 3 bases and J dropped 1 base, with 9 bases sitting between them. The CDR3 region is CASSLIPENTEAFF. The CDR3 DNA reads as TGTGCCAGCAGTTTGATACCAGAGAACACTGAAGCTTTCTTT.

This clonotype was recorded many times. The chain has TRBV21-1 and TRBJ2-4; the table's D call of TRBD1 was not tested on the DNA. TRBV21-1 corresponds to a pseudogene. The CDR3 is 18 amino acids. The CDR3 DNA sequence: TGTGCCAGCAGCCCCCGGACAGGGGCCCGGCTAGCCAAAAACATTCAGTACTTC. Its translation: CASSPRTGARLAKNIQYF.

The table lists this clonotype with many counts. V is TRBV6-6 and J is TRBJ1-2, with 9 bases that match TRBD1. The CDR3 loop spans 14 amino acids. V lost 6 bases and J lost 5; bases outside the gene matches: 7. Germline-derived CDR1 and CDR2 are MNHNY and SVGAGI (reference sequence). CDR3 bases: TGTGCCAGCAGACAGGACAGGGGAGGGTATGGCTACACCTTC. Translated, it gives CASRQDRGGYGYTF.

The table lists this clonotype with many counts. The chain has TRBV20-1 and TRBJ1-1, with a weak D call TRBD1 (6 bases). CDR3 size: 13 residues. In germline, CDR1 is DFQATT, CDR2 SNEGSKA (reference sequence). V was trimmed by 6 bases and J by 5 bases, leaving 16 bases between them. The DNA for the CDR3 is TGCAGTGCCACCACGGGGGCCCGGACTGAAGCTTTCTTT. Translation: CSATTGARTEAFF.

This clonotype has a count of ten or more. The rearrangement links TRBV7-6 to TRBJ2-1; 10 bases are shared with TRBD2. CDR1 is SGHVS, CDR2 FNYEAQ, per germline. The CDR3 spans 15 residues. The V and J ends lost 5 bases and 2 bases, in that order; junction bases with no gene match: 3. DNA for the CDR3: TGTGCCAGCAGCCTGAGCGGGGGGGCCTACAATGAGCAGTTCTTC. It is translated as CASSLSGGAYNEQFF.

The V call is TRBV18, the J call TRBJ1-6; 7 bases are shared with TRBD1. The V gene's germline CDR1 is KGHSH and CDR2 LQKENI. The CDR3 runs 15 residues. V lost 3 bases, J lost 10 bases, and 9 bases stayed unmatched. This chain's CDR3 is CASSPGPGGKSPLHF. The DNA of the CDR3 is TGTGCCAGCTCACCCGGACCAGGGGGGAAATCACCCCTCCACTTT. The full variable domain, rest sourced from reference TRBV18 and TRBJ1-6, is NAGVMQNPRHLVRRRGQEARLRCSPMKGHSHVYWYRQLPEEGLKFMVYLQKENIIDESGMPKERFSAEFPKEGPSILRIQQVVRGDSAAYFCASSPGPGGKSPLHFGNGTRLTVT.

This clonotype came up many times. The genes are TRBV7-2 and TRBJ1-5, with 7 bases identical to TRBD1. The germline CDR1 and CDR2 sequences are SGHTA and FQGNSA. CDR3 length: 16 amino acids. The V gene end was trimmed by 1 base and the J gene end by 11 bases; junction bases not matched to a gene: 14. The CDR3 DNA is TGTGCCAGCAGCTTAGGGGCTTATTGGCCTCAGGGGGCCCAGCATTTT. Protein: CASSLGAYWPQGAQHF.